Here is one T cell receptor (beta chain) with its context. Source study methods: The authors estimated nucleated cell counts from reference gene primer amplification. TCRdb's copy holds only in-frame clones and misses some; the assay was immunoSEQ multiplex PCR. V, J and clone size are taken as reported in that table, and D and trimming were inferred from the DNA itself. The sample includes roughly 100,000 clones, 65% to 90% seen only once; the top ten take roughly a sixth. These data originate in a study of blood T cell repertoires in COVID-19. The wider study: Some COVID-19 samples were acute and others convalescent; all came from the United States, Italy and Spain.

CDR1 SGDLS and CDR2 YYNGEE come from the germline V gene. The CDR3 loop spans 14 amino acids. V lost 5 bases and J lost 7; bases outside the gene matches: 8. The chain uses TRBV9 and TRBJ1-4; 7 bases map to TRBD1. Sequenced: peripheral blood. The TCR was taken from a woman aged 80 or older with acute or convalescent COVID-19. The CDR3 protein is CASSRTTGFEKLFF. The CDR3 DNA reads TGTGCCAGCAGTCGTACGACAGGGTTTGAAAAACTGTTTTTT.